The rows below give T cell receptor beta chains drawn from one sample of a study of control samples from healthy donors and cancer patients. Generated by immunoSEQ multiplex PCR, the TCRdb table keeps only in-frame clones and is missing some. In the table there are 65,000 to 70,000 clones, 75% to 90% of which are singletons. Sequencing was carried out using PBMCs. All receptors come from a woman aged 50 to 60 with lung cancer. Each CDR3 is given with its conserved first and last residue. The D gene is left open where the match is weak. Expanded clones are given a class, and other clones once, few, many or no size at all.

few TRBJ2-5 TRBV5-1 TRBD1 TGCGCCAGCAGCCAGTACGGGACAGGGATGCGGGAGACCCAGTACTTC CASSQYGTGMRETQYF
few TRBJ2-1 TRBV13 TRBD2 TGTGCCAGCAGCTTAGAAAGTGCGGGGGGCGGGGCGGGTGAGCAGTTCTTC CASSLESAGGGAGEQFF
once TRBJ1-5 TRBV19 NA TGTGCCAGTAGTAGGGGGACGAGGGTTGGCAATCAGCCCCAGCATTTT CASSRGTRVGNQPQHF
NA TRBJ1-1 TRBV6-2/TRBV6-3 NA TGTGCCAGCAGTTACCTCAGGTCAGGCGCCCTGAACACTGAAGCTTTCTTT CASSYLRSGALNTEAFF
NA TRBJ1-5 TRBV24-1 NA TGTGCCACCAGTGGAGTTTATAGCAATCAGCCCCAGCATTTT CATSGVYSNQPQHF
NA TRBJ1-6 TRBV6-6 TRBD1 TGTGCCAGCAGTCCAACCGGGACAGGGACTAATTCACCCCTCCACTTT CASSPTGTGTNSPLHF
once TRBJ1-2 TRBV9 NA TGTGCCAGCAGCGTAGAAGCCTATGGCTACACCTTC CASSVEAYGYTF
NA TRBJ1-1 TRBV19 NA TGTGCCAGTAGTATTTTACCCGGGAACACTGAAGCTTTCTTT CASSILPGNTEAFF
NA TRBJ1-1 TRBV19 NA TGTGCCAGTAGTATGTCAGAGAACACTGAAGCTTTCTTT CASSMSENTEAFF
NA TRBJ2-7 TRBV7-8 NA TGTGCCAGCAGCTTAGCGACCAGGGACGAGCAGTACTTC CASSLATRDEQYF
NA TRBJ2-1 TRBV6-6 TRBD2 TGTGCCAGCAGACGAAATCCGGGACTAGCGGGAAACAATGAGCAGTTCTTC CASRRNPGLAGNNEQFF
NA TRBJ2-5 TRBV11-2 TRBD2 TGTGCCAGCACTTCCGAAGCGGGGGAAGAGACCCAGTACTTC CASTSEAGEETQYF
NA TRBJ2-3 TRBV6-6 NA TGTGCCAGCAGTCCTCGTGCAGATACGCAGTATTTT CASSPRADTQYF
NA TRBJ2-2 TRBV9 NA TGTGCCAGCAGCGTAGCCGGGGCAGGGGACACCGGGGAGCTGTTTTTT CASSVAGAGDTGELFF
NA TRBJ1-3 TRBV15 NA TGTGCCACCAGCAGAGATCTTTGGGGAAACACCATATATTTT CATSRDLWGNTIYF
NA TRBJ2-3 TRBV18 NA TGTGCCAGCTCACCGACGCCCTCGCTAGATACGCAGTATTTT CASSPTPSLDTQYF
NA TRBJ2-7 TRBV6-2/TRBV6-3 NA TGTGCCAGCAGTCTTACAGGGTCCGCATCCTACGAGCAGTACTTC CASSLTGSASYEQYF
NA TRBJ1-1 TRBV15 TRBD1 TGTGCCACCAGCAGGGGTACAGGACAGGGATTCCTTGAAGCTTTCTTT CATSRGTGQGFLEAFF
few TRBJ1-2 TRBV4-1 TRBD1 TGCGCCAGCAGCCAACCCGACAGGGAGGCGGGTGGCTACACCTTC CASSQPDREAGGYTF
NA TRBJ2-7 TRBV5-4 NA TGTGCCAGCAGCCTTGGGCCCACCCACTACGAGCAGTACTTC CASSLGPTHYEQYF
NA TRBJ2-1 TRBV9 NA TGTGCCAGCAGCGCACAGGGAGGGTCCTACAATGAGCAGTTCTTC CASSAQGGSYNEQFF
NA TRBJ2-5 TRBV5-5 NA TGTGCCAGCAGCTTGGGACAGATCCAAGAGACCCAGTACTTC CASSLGQIQETQYF
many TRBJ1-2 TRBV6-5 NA TGTGCCAGCAACCAGGGTGTCGGCTACACCTTC CASNQGVGYTF
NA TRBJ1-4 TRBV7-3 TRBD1 TGTGCCAGCAGCCTCCGGGGACAGTCAAATGAAAAACTGTTTTTT CASSLRGQSNEKLFF
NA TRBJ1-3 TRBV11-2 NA TGTGCCAGCAGCTTATCGACAGGACCAGGAAACACCATATATTTT CASSLSTGPGNTIYF
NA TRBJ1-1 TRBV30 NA TGTGCCTGGATCTATGGAGGGGCAGGGAGTCAAACTGAAGCTTTCTTT CAWIYGGAGSQTEAFF
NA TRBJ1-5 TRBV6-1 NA TGTGCCAGCAGTGAAGTACGGGGATATAGCAATCAGCCCCAGCATTTT CASSEVRGYSNQPQHF
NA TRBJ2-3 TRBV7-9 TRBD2 TGTGCCAGCCGAGGGGTACGACGGGGGGGCGCAGATACGCAGTATTTT CASRGVRRGGADTQYF
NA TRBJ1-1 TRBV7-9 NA TGTGCCAGCAGCTCCGTGGATCCGGACTTTGAAGCTTTCTTT CASSSVDPDFEAFF
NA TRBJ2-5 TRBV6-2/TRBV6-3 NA TGTGCCAGCAGCTTACCGGGCAGACAAAGCGAGACCCAGTACTTC CASSLPGRQSETQYF
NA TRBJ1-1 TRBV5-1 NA TGCGCCAGCAGATTAACGGGGAACACTGAAGCCTTCTTT CASRLTGNTEAFF
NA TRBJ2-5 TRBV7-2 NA TGTGCCAGCAGCCAGGGGGCGGGGGCAGAGACCCAGTACTTC CASSQGAGAETQYF
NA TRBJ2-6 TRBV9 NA TGTGCCAGCAGCGTGGTCACTGGGGCCAACGTCCTGACTTTC CASSVVTGANVLTF
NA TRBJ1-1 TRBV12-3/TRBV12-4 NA TGTGCCAGCAGTTGGGGGGGCCCCACTGAAGCTTTCTTT CASSWGGPTEAFF
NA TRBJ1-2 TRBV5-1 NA TGCGCCAGCAGCACGCAGGGGTCTGGCTATGGCTACACCTTC CASSTQGSGYGYTF
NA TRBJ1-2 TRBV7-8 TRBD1 TGTGCCAGCAGTAGGGGGCACGACTATGGCTACACCTTC CASSRGHDYGYTF
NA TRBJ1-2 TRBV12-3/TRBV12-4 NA TGTGCCAGCAGTTTCCCCGGCGGCTATGGCTACACCTTC CASSFPGGYGYTF
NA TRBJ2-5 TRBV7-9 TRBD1 TGTGCCAGCAGCTTAGACAGGGGTGAAGAGACCCAGTACTTC CASSLDRGEETQYF
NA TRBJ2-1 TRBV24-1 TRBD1 TGTGCCACCAGCACAGGGGCCTTTTACAATGAGCAGTTCTTC CATSTGAFYNEQFF
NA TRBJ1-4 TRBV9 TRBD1 TGTGCCAGCAGCGCCCAGACAGGGGACAATGAAAAACTGTTTTTT CASSAQTGDNEKLFF
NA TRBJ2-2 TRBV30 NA TGTGCCTGGACTTCTGGGGTGGGGGAGCTGTTTTTT CAWTSGVGELFF
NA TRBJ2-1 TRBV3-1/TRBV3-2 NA TGTGCCAGCAGCCAAGTGGGCAGGCTTGGGTATGAGCAGTTCTTC CASSQVGRLGYEQFF
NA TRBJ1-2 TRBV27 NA TGTGCCAGCAGTTTATCGAAGGGTCGGGGGGGCTACACCTTC CASSLSKGRGGYTF
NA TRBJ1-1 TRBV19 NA TGTGCCAGTAGGCGCGGGTATGATGGAGCTTTCTTT CASRRGYDGAFF
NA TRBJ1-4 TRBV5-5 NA TGTGCCAGCAGCCTCTCGGCAACTAATGAAAAACTGTTTTTT CASSLSATNEKLFF
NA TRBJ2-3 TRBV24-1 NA TGTGCCACCAGTGGCACAGGCGGTCCGATGGAGGGAGATACGCAGTATTTT CATSGTGGPMEGDTQYF
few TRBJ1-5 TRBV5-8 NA TGTGCCTCTACCGGTCGCCCCGAGGGCAATCAGCCCCAGCATTTT CASTGRPEGNQPQHF
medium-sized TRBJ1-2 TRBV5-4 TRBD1 TGTGCCAGCAGCCACGGACAGGGATATGGCTACACCTTC CASSHGQGYGYTF
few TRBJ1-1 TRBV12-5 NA TGTGCTAGTGGTTTGGTAATTTACGATATGAACACTGAAGCTTTCTTT CASGLVIYDMNTEAFF
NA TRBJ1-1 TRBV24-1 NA TGTGCCACCAGGAACAGGGTGGACACTGAAGCTTTCTTT CATRNRVDTEAFF
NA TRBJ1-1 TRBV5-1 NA TGCGCCAGCAGCCCCGATGGGGGATTCTTACTTGAAGCTTTCTTT CASSPDGGFLLEAFF
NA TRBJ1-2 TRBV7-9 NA TGTGCCAGCAGCCAGGGCTCAGGGTTTGGCTACACCTTC CASSQGSGFGYTF
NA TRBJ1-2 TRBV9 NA TGTGCCAGCAGCGCCGGGGCTAACTATGGCTACACCTTC CASSAGANYGYTF
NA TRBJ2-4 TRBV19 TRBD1 TGTGCCAGTAGTGTCCCAGAGGGACAGGCCAAAAACATTCAGTACTTC CASSVPEGQAKNIQYF